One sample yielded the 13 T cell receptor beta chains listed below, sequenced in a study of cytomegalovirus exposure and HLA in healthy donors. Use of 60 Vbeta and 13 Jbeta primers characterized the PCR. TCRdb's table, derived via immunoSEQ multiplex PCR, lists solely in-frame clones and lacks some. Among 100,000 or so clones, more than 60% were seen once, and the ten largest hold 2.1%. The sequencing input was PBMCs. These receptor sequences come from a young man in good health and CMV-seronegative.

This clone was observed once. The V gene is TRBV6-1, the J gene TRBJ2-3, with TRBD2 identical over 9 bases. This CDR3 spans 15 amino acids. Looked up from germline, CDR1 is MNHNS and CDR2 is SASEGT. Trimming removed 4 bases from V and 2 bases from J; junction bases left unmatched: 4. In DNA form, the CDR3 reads TGTGCCAGCAGTGGTAGCGGGGGTTACACAGATACGCAGTATTTT. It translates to CASSGSGGYTDTQYF.

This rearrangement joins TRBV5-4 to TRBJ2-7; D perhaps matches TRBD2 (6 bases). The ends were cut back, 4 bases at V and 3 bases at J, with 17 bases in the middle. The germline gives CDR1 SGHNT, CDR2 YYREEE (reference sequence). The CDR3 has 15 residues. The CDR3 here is CASSPDLEGIYEQYF. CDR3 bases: TGTGCCAGCAGCCCTGACCTGGAGGGTATCTACGAGCAGTACTTC.

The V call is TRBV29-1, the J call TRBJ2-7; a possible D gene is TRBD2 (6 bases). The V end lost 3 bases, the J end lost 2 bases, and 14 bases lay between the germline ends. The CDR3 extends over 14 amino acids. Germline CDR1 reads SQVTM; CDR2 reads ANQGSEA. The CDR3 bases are TGCAGCGTTGAGGAGGGCGGCTTCCCCTACGAGCAGTACTTC. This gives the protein CSVEEGGFPYEQYF.

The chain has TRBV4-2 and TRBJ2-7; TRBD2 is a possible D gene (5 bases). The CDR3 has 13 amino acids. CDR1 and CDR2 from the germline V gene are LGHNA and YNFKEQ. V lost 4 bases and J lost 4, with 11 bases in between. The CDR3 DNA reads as TGTGCCAGCAGCCCCTCACTAGAGTACGAGCAGTACTTC. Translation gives CASSPSLEYEQYF.

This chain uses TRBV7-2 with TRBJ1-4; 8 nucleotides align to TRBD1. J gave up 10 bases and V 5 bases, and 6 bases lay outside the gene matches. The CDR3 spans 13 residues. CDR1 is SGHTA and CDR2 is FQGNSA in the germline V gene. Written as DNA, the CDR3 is TGTGCCAGCAGCGGGCAGGGGGCGGGAAAACTGTTTTTT. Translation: CASSGQGAGKLFF.

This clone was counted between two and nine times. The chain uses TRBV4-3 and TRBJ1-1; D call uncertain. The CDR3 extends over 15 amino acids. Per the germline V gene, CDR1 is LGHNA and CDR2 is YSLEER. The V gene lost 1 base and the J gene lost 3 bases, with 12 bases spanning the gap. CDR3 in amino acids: CASSQGQALHTEAFF. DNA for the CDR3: TGCGCCAGCAGCCAAGGGCAGGCCCTCCACACTGAAGCTTTCTTT.

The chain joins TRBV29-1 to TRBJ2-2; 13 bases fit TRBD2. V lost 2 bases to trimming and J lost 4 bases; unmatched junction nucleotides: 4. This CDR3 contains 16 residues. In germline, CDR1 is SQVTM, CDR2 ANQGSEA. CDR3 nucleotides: TGCAGCGTTGAAACACTAGCGGGGGGGCCCACCGGGGAGCTGTTTTTT. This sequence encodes CSVETLAGGPTGELFF.

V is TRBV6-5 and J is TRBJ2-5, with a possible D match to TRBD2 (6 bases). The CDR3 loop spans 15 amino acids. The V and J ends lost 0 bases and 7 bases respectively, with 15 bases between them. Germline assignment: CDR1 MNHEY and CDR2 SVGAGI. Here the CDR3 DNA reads TGTGCCAGCAGTTACTCGGGCCCCACGGAGGGGACCCAGTACTTC. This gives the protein CASSYSGPTEGTQYF.

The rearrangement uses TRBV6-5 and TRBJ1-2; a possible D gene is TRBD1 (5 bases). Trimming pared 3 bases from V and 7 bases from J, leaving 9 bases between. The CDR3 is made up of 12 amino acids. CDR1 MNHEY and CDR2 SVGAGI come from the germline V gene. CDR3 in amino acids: CASSYMGGGYTF. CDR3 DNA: TGTGCCAGCAGTTATATGGGGGGTGGCTACACCTTC.

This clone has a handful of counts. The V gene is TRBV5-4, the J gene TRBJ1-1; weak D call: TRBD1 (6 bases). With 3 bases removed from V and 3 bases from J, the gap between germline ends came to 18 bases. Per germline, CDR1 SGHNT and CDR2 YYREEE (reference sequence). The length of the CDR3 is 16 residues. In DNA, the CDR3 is TGTGCCAGCAGCTCGACAGGCACCGATTGGTACACTGAAGCTTTCTTT. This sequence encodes CASSSTGTDWYTEAFF.

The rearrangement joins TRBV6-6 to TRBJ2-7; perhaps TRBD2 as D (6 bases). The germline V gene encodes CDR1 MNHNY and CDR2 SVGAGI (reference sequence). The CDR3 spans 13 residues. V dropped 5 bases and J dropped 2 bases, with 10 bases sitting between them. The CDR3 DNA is TGTGCCAGCAGTCCTAGCGAGACCTACGAGCAGTACTTC. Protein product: CASSPSETYEQYF.

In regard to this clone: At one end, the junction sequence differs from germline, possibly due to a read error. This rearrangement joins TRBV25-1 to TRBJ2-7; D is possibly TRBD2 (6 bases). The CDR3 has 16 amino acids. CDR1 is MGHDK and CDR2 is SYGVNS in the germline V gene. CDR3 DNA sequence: TGTGCCAGCAGTGAATATGCCCAGACTAGATCCCCGCGTCTTCACTTC. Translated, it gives CASSEYAQTRSPRLHF.

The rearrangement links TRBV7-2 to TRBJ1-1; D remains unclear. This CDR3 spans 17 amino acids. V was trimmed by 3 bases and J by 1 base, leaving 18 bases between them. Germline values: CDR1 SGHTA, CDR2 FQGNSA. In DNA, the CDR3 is TGTGCCAGCAGCTTTTCAGGACTCTTGTTGTGGAACACTGAAGCTTTCTTT. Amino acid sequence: CASSFSGLLLWNTEAFF.